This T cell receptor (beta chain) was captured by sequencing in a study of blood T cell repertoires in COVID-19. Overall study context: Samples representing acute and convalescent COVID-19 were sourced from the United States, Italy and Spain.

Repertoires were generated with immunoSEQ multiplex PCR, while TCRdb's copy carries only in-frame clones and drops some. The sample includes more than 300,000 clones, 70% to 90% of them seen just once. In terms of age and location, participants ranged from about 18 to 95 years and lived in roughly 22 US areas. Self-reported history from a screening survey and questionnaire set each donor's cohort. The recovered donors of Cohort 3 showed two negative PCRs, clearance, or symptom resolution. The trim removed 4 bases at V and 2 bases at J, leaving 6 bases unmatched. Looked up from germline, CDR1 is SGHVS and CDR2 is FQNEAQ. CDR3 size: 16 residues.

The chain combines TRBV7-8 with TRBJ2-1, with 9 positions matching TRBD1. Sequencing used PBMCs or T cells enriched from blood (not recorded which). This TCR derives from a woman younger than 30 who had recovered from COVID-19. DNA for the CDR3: TGTGCCAGCAGCTCAGAAACAGGGGGCCCCTACAATGAGCAGTTCTTC. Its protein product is CASSSETGGPYNEQFF. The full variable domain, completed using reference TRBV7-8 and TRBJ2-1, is GAGVSQSPRYKVAKRGQDVALRCDPISGHVSLFWYQQALGQGPEFLTYFQNEAQLDKSGLPSDRFFAERPEGSVSTLKIQRTQQEDSAVYLCASSSETGGPYNEQFFGPGTRLTVL.